These 15 T cell receptor beta chains share one sample of origin, sequenced in a study of blood T cell repertoires in COVID-19. Data came from immunoSEQ multiplex PCR; TCRdb stores just in-frame clones and leaves some out. The sample lists a few hundred thousand clones, 88% occurring once. Sample: peripheral blood. The receptor source for this set is a middle-aged man with COVID-19, enrolled during active disease.

The J gene is TRBJ1-4, the V gene TRBV6-2 or TRBV6-3; a weak D match, TRBD1 (5 bases). CDR1 MNHEY and CDR2 SVGEGT come from the germline V gene. V lost 5 bases and J 8 bases, leaving 15 bases between the germline ends. The length of the CDR3 is 14 residues. CDR3 amino acids: CASSDRGVTEKLFF. The CDR3 DNA reads as TGTGCCAGCAGTGACCGGGGGGTAACGGAAAAACTGTTTTTT.

The chain joins TRBV6-5 to TRBJ1-1; D may be TRBD1 (5 bases). This CDR3 has 14 residues. Germline V gene data show CDR1 as MNHEY and CDR2 as SVGAGI. Trimming removed 6 bases at V and 10 bases at J, with 21 bases between. The CDR3 DNA reads TGTGCCAGCAGCCGCGTGGGGGGGGACGGGCGAGCTTTCTTT. Translated: CASSRVGGDGRAFF.

The chain joins TRBV19 to TRBJ1-4, with D possibly TRBD1 on 6 matching bases. CDR1 and CDR2 from the germline V gene are LNHDA and SQIVND (reference sequence). V gave up 4 bases and J gave up 7 bases, with 10 bases separating them. This CDR3 has 13 amino acids. The CDR3: CASSNRVGEKLFF. The CDR3 coding sequence is TGTGCCAGTAGTAACAGGGTGGGTGAAAAACTGTTTTTT.

This clone was found once. The chain recombines TRBV27 with TRBJ1-1, with TRBD1 identical over 7 bases. The ends lost 2 bases at V and 5 bases at J; junction bases unmatched: 8. Per germline, CDR1 MNHEY and CDR2 SMNVEV (reference sequence). This CDR3 is 15 amino acids long. The CDR3 nucleotides read TGTGCCAGCAGTTTACTAGGGGGCGCGTTAACTGAAGCTTTCTTT. Its translation: CASSLLGGALTEAFF.

The rearrangement uses TRBV7-3 and TRBJ2-5, with TRBD2 identical over 7 bases. The germline gives CDR1 SGHTA, CDR2 FQGTGA. This CDR3 is 13 amino acids long. Germline trimming cut 4 bases from V and 13 bases from J; bases unmatched to any gene: 12. DNA for the CDR3: TGTGCCAGCAGCTCAAGCGGGATAGGGGCCACGTACTTC. Translation gives CASSSSGIGATYF.

This rearrangement joins TRBV5-6 to TRBJ2-7, with D tentatively TRBD1 (5 bases). The length of the CDR3 is 19 residues. CDR1 and CDR2 from the germline V gene are SGHDT and YYEEEE. V was shortened by 0 bases and J by 3 bases, with 25 bases between the two germline ends. The CDR3 sequence is CASSLGTSWGAQLNYEQYF. CDR3 nucleotide sequence: TGTGCCAGCAGCTTGGGGACGTCTTGGGGCGCTCAACTAAACTACGAGCAGTACTTC.

The chain joins TRBV6-5 to TRBJ2-3, with 8 bases lining up with TRBD2. This CDR3 has 15 residues. Germline V gene lookup returns CDR1 MNHEY and CDR2 SVGAGI. V was clipped by 5 bases and J by 0 bases; unmatched bases: 4. The CDR3 reads CASSTGTRSTDTQYF. In DNA, the CDR3 is TGTGCCAGCAGTACCGGGACTAGGAGCACAGATACGCAGTATTTT.

The chain has TRBV6-4 and TRBJ2-3; possible D gene TRBD1, 5 bases. The germline V gene has CDR1 MRHNA and CDR2 SNTAGT. The V end lost 6 bases, the J end lost 4 bases, and 11 bases lay between the germline ends. The CDR3 is made up of 13 amino acids. The CDR3 sequence: CASRAQGSDTQYF. Here the CDR3 DNA reads TGTGCCAGCAGGGCCCAGGGTTCAGATACGCAGTATTTT.

The chain is built from TRBV18 and TRBJ1-5; 8 positions agree with TRBD1. V lost 5 bases, J lost 1 base, and 4 bases stayed unmatched. Germline CDR1 is KGHSH and CDR2 is LQKENI. CDR3 length equals 15 residues. The CDR3 sequence: CASSLDRVSNQPQHF. DNA for the CDR3: TGTGCCAGCTCATTGGACAGGGTGAGCAATCAGCCCCAGCATTTT.

Concerning this clone: This likely comes from a read error, as the CDR3 has no conserved phenylalanine or tryptophan at its end. It is unclear where the CDR3 begins or ends on the DNA, so no DNA is shown, and the CDR3 is as TCRdb lists it. This rearrangement joins TRBV11-2 to TRBJ2-7; TRBD1 is taken as the D call from the table, unchecked against the DNA. The CDR3 spans 13 amino acids, including both terminal residues. Germline V gene data show CDR1 as SGHAT and CDR2 as FQNNGV. The CDR3 region is CASSLDNAQGPRL.

The V gene is TRBV5-1, the J gene TRBJ1-4, with D unclear. This CDR3 region has 16 residues. Germline values: CDR1 SGHRS, CDR2 YFSETQ. With 0 bases removed from V and 8 bases from J, the gap between germline ends came to 17 bases. The chain's CDR3 is CASSLVVSGRIEKLFF. The CDR3 DNA follows: TGCGCCAGCAGCTTGGTCGTCAGCGGGCGGATCGAAAAACTGTTTTTT.

The chain joins TRBV5-7 to TRBJ2-3, with 11 bases aligning to TRBD1. TRBV5-7 is assigned to the ORF class and has an uncertain function. There are 15 residues in the CDR3. The trim removed 4 bases at V and 6 bases at J, leaving 7 bases unmatched. CDR3 amino acids: CASSLPGQGDDTQYF. The CDR3 DNA reads TGTGCCAGCAGCCTTCCGGGACAGGGGGACGATACGCAGTATTTT.

The rearrangement links TRBV3-1 (or the pseudogene TRBV3-2) to TRBJ2-7, with 11 positions matching TRBD2. CDR3 length: 18 amino acids. Germline V gene lookup returns CDR1 LGHDT and CDR2 YNNKEL (reference sequence). V was clipped by 4 bases and J by 3 bases; unmatched bases: 14. The CDR3 sequence is CASSLPPSGLAGNYEQYF. CDR3 nucleotide sequence: TGTGCCAGCAGCCTCCCTCCCTCCGGACTAGCGGGTAACTACGAGCAGTACTTC.

The chain links TRBV5-1 to TRBJ2-7, with TRBD1 as a possible D gene (6 bases). Germline values: CDR1 SGHRS, CDR2 YFSETQ. Trimming removed 2 bases from V and 1 base from J, with 13 bases in between. The CDR3 totals 15 residues. The DNA for the CDR3 is TGCGCCAGCAGCTTCCAGGGGACAACATCCTACGAGCAGTACTTC. As protein: CASSFQGTTSYEQYF. Supplemented by reference TRBV5-1 and TRBJ2-7, the full variable domain reads KAGVTQTPRYLIKTRGQQVTLSCSPISGHRSVSWYQQTPGQGLQFLFEYFSETQRNKGNFPGRFSGRQFSNSRSEMNVSTLELGDSALYLCASSFQGTTSYEQYFGPGTRLTVT.

The count of this clone is one. This sequence joins TRBV10-3 and TRBJ2-3, with 8 bases lining up with TRBD1. CDR1 is ENHRY and CDR2 is SYGVKD in the germline V gene. Trimming cost V 7 bases and J 4 bases; bases outside gene matches: 10. The CDR3 has 15 residues. The CDR3 loop reads CAITPDRELSDTQYF. Written as DNA, the CDR3 is TGTGCCATCACCCCGGACAGGGAATTATCAGATACGCAGTATTTT.